This TCR beta chain is drawn from a study of glioma-infiltrating T cells. This clonotype was counted ten times or more. TCR alpha and beta CDR3 regions were amplified from RNA using iRepertoire nested multiplex PCR. Each CDR3 protein is one row after TCRdb ran MiXCR on the multiplex PCR reads. The sample holds some 99,000 distinct CDR3 sequences; 25% to 30% are singletons and the top ten take about a third. CDR3 length equals 13 residues. Trimming removed 2 bases at V and 3 bases at J, with 8 bases between. The source of this sequence is a human donor with low-grade glioma or glioblastoma, undergoing nonglioma brain surgery, or in good health (not recorded which). The chain carries TRBV12-3 or TRBV12-4 and TRBJ2-7; a weak D match, TRBD1 (6 bases). The specimen sequenced was glioma tissue, nonneoplastic brain tissue, or PBMCs (not recorded which). The CDR3 here is CASSLHRDYEQYF. The CDR3 coding sequence is TGTGCCAGCAGTTTACACAGGGACTACGAGCAGTACTTC.